This T cell receptor beta chain stems from a study of T cells in Graves' hyperthyroidism and ophthalmopathy. Findings and limits, study-wide: A model built on 13 V-J features separated ophthalmopathy from stable hyperthyroidism.

TCR beta CDR3 sequences were amplified from RNA transcripts. The HTBI primer set was used in a first-round RT-PCR of the TCR CDR3. MiXCR was run by TCRdb on the multiplex PCR reads, yielding one entry per CDR3 protein. The profile shows a few hundred thousand distinct CDR3 sequences, 15% to 20% of them singletons. Note on this clonotype: Antigen unknown.

Thyroid ultrasound, orbital computed tomography, clinical symptoms, and serum thyroxine and TRAb underpinned diagnoses. The germline V and J ends were trimmed by 4 bases and 0 bases, with 24 bases remaining between them. CDR1 is LNHDA and CDR2 is SQIVND in the germline V gene (reference sequence). The CDR3 sequence is 19 residues long. The V and J genes are TRBV19 and TRBJ1-1; D is unresolved. The source of this sequence is an older woman with Graves' ophthalmopathy. Sequenced sample: blood. In DNA, the CDR3 is TGTGCCAGTAGTAGAGGTTTGTTTGGGCGGTCAAATGTGAACACTGAAGCTTTCTTT. Protein product: CASSRGLFGRSNVNTEAFF.